This T cell receptor (beta chain) was documented in a study of cytomegalovirus exposure and HLA in healthy donors. Everyone who donated was a healthy bone marrow donor. The V gene's germline CDR1 is MDHEN and CDR2 SYDVKM. CDR3 size: 19 residues. V shed 6 bases, J shed 0 bases, and the junction held 12 bases outside the gene matches. Vbeta (60) and Jbeta (13) primers were used in the PCR. Sequencing was performed with immunoSEQ multiplex PCR; in TCRdb, only in-frame clones are kept and a portion is missing. The data hold tens of thousands of clones, with more than 65% observed a single time. This sequence joins TRBV28 and TRBJ2-1, with 12 bases matching TRBD2. The origin of this receptor is a woman aged 35 to 49 in good health and CMV-seropositive. The material sequenced was PBMCs. CDR3 sequence (DNA): TGTGCCAGCAGAGGACTAGCGGGGATGATCTACAGCTCCTACAATGAGCAGTTCTTC. The encoded protein is CASRGLAGMIYSSYNEQFF.